This paragraph covers one T cell receptor (beta chain) sequence. This entry is derived from a study of technical replicates of blood from a handful of donors. This CDR3 has 13 amino acids. V lost 4 bases and J 6 bases, leaving 13 bases between the germline ends. Per germline, CDR1 SGHRS and CDR2 YFSETQ. Produced via immunoSEQ multiplex PCR; TCRdb's table is partial and in-frame only. The data contain over 50,000 clones, about 93% of them singletons. Sequenced material: T cells isolated from PBMCs. This TCR derives from a human donor in good health. This chain uses TRBV5-1 with TRBJ1-1, with TRBD1 as a possible D gene (5 bases). CDR3 in DNA: TGCGCCAGCAGCGAGGGACTTAGGGCTGAAGCTTTCTTT. Protein sequence: CASSEGLRAEAFF.